A selection of T cell receptor beta chains follows, all from one sample in a study of OX40 agonist ivuxolimab in advanced cancers. Generated by immunoSEQ multiplex PCR, the TCRdb table keeps only in-frame clones and is missing some. This sample has 78,000 or so clones; approximately 84% occur once, and the top ten carry about 17%. This specimen consisted of CD4+ or CD8+ T cells sorted from blood, obtained in a trial of the OX40 agonist ivuxolimab. The receptor set was obtained from an adult with an advanced solid tumor such as melanoma, head and neck, liver or kidney cancer. The CDR3 runs from the conserved cysteine through the conserved F or W. A D gene is named only where the DNA matches it firmly. Size is omitted from some rows. Given values are once, few, many or a class for expanded clones.

v_gene: TRBV10-1; abundance: .; d_gene: .; j_gene: TRBJ2-7; CDR3aa: CASSEKIHQTPYEQYF; CDR3nt: TGCGCCAGCAGTGAGAAAATTCATCAGACCCCTTACGAGCAGTACTTC
v_gene: TRBV2; abundance: once; d_gene: .; j_gene: TRBJ1-4; CDR3aa: CASSTNGGESEKLFF; CDR3nt: TGTGCCAGCAGTACCAATGGGGGGGAGAGTGAAAAACTGTTTTTT
v_gene: TRBV29-1; abundance: .; d_gene: .; j_gene: TRBJ1-2; CDR3aa: CSVERGANYGYTF; CDR3nt: TGCAGCGTTGAACGGGGGGCTAACTATGGCTACACCTTC
v_gene: TRBV19; abundance: .; d_gene: .; j_gene: TRBJ1-3; CDR3aa: CASHRISGNTIYF; CDR3nt: TGTGCCAGTCATCGAATCTCTGGAAACACCATATATTTT
v_gene: TRBV19; abundance: few; d_gene: TRBD1; j_gene: TRBJ1-6; CDR3aa: CASSIGGRGRSPLHF; CDR3nt: TGTGCCAGTAGTATTGGAGGCAGGGGGAGATCACCCCTCCACTTT
v_gene: TRBV11-2; abundance: .; d_gene: .; j_gene: TRBJ2-1; CDR3aa: CASSVMGGPAYNEQFF; CDR3nt: TGTGCCAGCAGCGTGATGGGAGGCCCCGCCTACAATGAGCAGTTCTTC
v_gene: TRBV5-8; abundance: .; d_gene: .; j_gene: TRBJ2-3; CDR3aa: CASSPHSGASTDTQYF; CDR3nt: TGTGCCAGCAGCCCCCACTCCGGAGCCTCCACAGATACGCAGTATTTT
v_gene: TRBV6-1; abundance: once; d_gene: .; j_gene: TRBJ2-3; CDR3aa: CASRPPGVPTDTQYF; CDR3nt: TGTGCCAGCAGACCCCCGGGAGTTCCCACAGATACGCAGTATTTT
v_gene: TRBV29-1; abundance: .; d_gene: TRBD1; j_gene: TRBJ2-3; CDR3aa: CSALWTGTDTQYF; CDR3nt: TGCAGCGCCTTATGGACAGGGACAGATACGCAGTATTTT
v_gene: TRBV6-5; abundance: .; d_gene: .; j_gene: TRBJ1-4; CDR3aa: CASSINRASNEKLFF; CDR3nt: TGTGCCAGCAGTATAAACAGGGCGAGTAATGAAAAACTGTTTTTT
v_gene: TRBV6-1; abundance: .; d_gene: .; j_gene: TRBJ1-2; CDR3aa: CASSETGYYGYTF; CDR3nt: TGTGCCAGCAGTGAGACTGGTTACTATGGCTACACCTTC
v_gene: TRBV11-3; abundance: .; d_gene: .; j_gene: TRBJ2-3; CDR3aa: CASSLDTQYF; CDR3nt: TGTGCCAGCAGCTTAGATACGCAGTATTTT
v_gene: TRBV18; abundance: .; d_gene: .; j_gene: TRBJ1-5; CDR3aa: CASSPSGSSNQPQHF; CDR3nt: TGTGCCAGCTCACCATCAGGGTCCAGCAATCAGCCCCAGCATTTT
v_gene: TRBV28; abundance: once; d_gene: TRBD2; j_gene: TRBJ2-3; CDR3aa: CASSPTRLYGRLTDTQYF; CDR3nt: TGTGCCAGCAGTCCTACCCGACTATACGGGAGGCTCACAGATACGCAGTATTTT
v_gene: TRBV5-1; abundance: .; d_gene: TRBD2; j_gene: TRBJ2-1; CDR3aa: CASKRTSRYNEQFF; CDR3nt: TGCGCCAGCAAACGGACTAGCCGCTACAATGAGCAGTTCTTC
v_gene: TRBV11-2; abundance: .; d_gene: TRBD2; j_gene: TRBJ2-7; CDR3aa: CASSTGTSRYEQYF; CDR3nt: TGTGCCAGCAGCACGGGGACTAGCCGCTACGAGCAGTACTTC
v_gene: TRBV5-1; abundance: .; d_gene: TRBD2; j_gene: TRBJ2-7; CDR3aa: CASSPGLAGYEQYF; CDR3nt: TGCGCCAGCAGCCCGGGACTAGCGGGCTACGAGCAGTACTTC
v_gene: TRBV19; abundance: .; d_gene: TRBD1; j_gene: TRBJ1-1; CDR3aa: CASSPRDSRAFF; CDR3nt: TGTGCCAGTAGTCCCAGGGACAGCAGAGCTTTCTTT
v_gene: TRBV28; abundance: .; d_gene: .; j_gene: TRBJ1-4; CDR3aa: CASSGQGIGKLFF; CDR3nt: TGTGCCAGCAGTGGCCAGGGGATCGGAAAACTGTTTTTT
v_gene: TRBV7-2; abundance: .; d_gene: .; j_gene: TRBJ1-3; CDR3aa: CASSLATFSGNTIYF; CDR3nt: TGTGCCAGCAGCTTGGCGACGTTTTCTGGAAACACCATATATTTT
v_gene: TRBV5-1; abundance: .; d_gene: .; j_gene: TRBJ2-7; CDR3aa: CASSLAGGPPYEQYF; CDR3nt: TGCGCCAGCAGCTTGGCAGGCGGGCCTCCCTACGAGCAGTACTTC
v_gene: TRBV18; abundance: .; d_gene: .; j_gene: TRBJ2-6; CDR3aa: CASSLSLGASGANVLTF; CDR3nt: TGTGCCAGCTCCCTTTCTCTGGGGGCATCTGGGGCCAACGTCCTGACTTTC
v_gene: TRBV5-1; abundance: once; d_gene: TRBD1; j_gene: TRBJ2-3; CDR3aa: CASRQGTGDTQYF; CDR3nt: TGCGCCAGCCGACAGGGAACAGGAGATACGCAGTATTTT
v_gene: TRBV28; abundance: .; d_gene: .; j_gene: TRBJ1-4; CDR3aa: CASSSPRPTNEKLFF; CDR3nt: TGTGCCAGCAGTTCCCCGCGGCCAACTAATGAAAAACTGTTTTTT
v_gene: TRBV28; abundance: .; d_gene: .; j_gene: TRBJ1-2; CDR3aa: CASRVGAPRNGYTF; CDR3nt: TGTGCCAGCAGAGTCGGGGCCCCCCGGAATGGCTACACCTTC
v_gene: TRBV6-1; abundance: .; d_gene: .; j_gene: TRBJ1-2; CDR3aa: CASSQTGVYGYTF; CDR3nt: TGTGCCAGCAGTCAGACGGGAGTCTATGGCTACACCTTC
v_gene: TRBV4-2; abundance: once; d_gene: .; j_gene: TRBJ2-7; CDR3aa: CASSQTSSRYYEQYF; CDR3nt: TGTGCCAGCAGCCAGACTAGTTCCCGTTACTACGAGCAGTACTTC
v_gene: TRBV19; abundance: once; d_gene: TRBD1; j_gene: TRBJ1-5; CDR3aa: CASSPGQGHQPQHF; CDR3nt: TGTGCCAGTAGTCCTGGACAGGGCCATCAGCCCCAGCATTTT
v_gene: TRBV19; abundance: .; d_gene: TRBD1; j_gene: TRBJ2-7; CDR3aa: CASSPWTGGREQYF; CDR3nt: TGTGCCAGTAGTCCCTGGACAGGGGGCAGGGAGCAGTACTTC
v_gene: TRBV5-1; abundance: .; d_gene: TRBD2; j_gene: TRBJ2-2; CDR3aa: CASSSRLAGVTGELFF; CDR3nt: TGCGCCAGCAGCTCCCGACTAGCGGGAGTCACCGGGGAGCTGTTTTTT
v_gene: TRBV7-9; abundance: .; d_gene: TRBD2; j_gene: TRBJ2-7; CDR3aa: CASSFRLAGIYEQYF; CDR3nt: TGTGCCAGCAGCTTTAGATTAGCGGGCATCTACGAGCAGTACTTC
v_gene: TRBV18; abundance: .; d_gene: .; j_gene: TRBJ1-1; CDR3aa: CASSPGPVEGGTEAFF; CDR3nt: TGTGCCAGCTCACCAGGTCCCGTGGAGGGAGGTACTGAAGCTTTCTTT
v_gene: TRBV5-6; abundance: few; d_gene: TRBD2; j_gene: TRBJ2-7; CDR3aa: CASSRGDRYSYEQYF; CDR3nt: TGTGCCAGCAGCCGGGGGGACCGCTACTCCTACGAGCAGTACTTC
v_gene: TRBV6-5; abundance: few; d_gene: .; j_gene: TRBJ1-1; CDR3aa: CASSTMTALNTEAFF; CDR3nt: TGTGCCAGCAGTACGATGACAGCTTTGAACACTGAAGCTTTCTTT
v_gene: TRBV15; abundance: once; d_gene: TRBD2; j_gene: TRBJ2-1; CDR3aa: CATSRAGLAGKVRQFF; CDR3nt: TGTGCCACCAGCAGAGCTGGACTAGCGGGAAAGGTTAGGCAGTTCTTC
v_gene: TRBV5-1; abundance: .; d_gene: TRBD2; j_gene: TRBJ2-7; CDR3aa: CASSLVAGDSYEQYF; CDR3nt: TGCGCCAGCAGCTTGGTAGCGGGGGATTCCTACGAGCAGTACTTC
v_gene: TRBV7-2; abundance: .; d_gene: .; j_gene: TRBJ2-2; CDR3aa: CASSSVPTGTGELFF; CDR3nt: TGTGCCAGCAGCTCGGTCCCGACGGGAACCGGGGAGCTGTTTTTT
v_gene: TRBV7-2; abundance: .; d_gene: TRBD2; j_gene: TRBJ2-1; CDR3aa: CASSLSGAGGYNEQFF; CDR3nt: TGTGCCAGCAGCTTATCTGGGGCGGGAGGCTACAATGAGCAGTTCTTC
v_gene: TRBV19; abundance: .; d_gene: .; j_gene: TRBJ2-2; CDR3aa: CASRSDGYTGELFF; CDR3nt: TGTGCCAGTAGATCCGACGGGTACACCGGGGAGCTGTTTTTT
v_gene: TRBV16; abundance: once; d_gene: .; j_gene: TRBJ2-1; CDR3aa: CASSQSQRIYNEQFF; CDR3nt: TGTGCCAGCAGCCAATCGCAGCGGATATACAATGAGCAGTTCTTC
v_gene: TRBV5-1; abundance: .; d_gene: .; j_gene: TRBJ2-7; CDR3aa: CASSLSNTENEQYF; CDR3nt: TGCGCCAGCAGCTTGTCGAACACCGAGAACGAGCAGTACTTC
v_gene: TRBV18; abundance: .; d_gene: .; j_gene: TRBJ1-3; CDR3aa: CASSSGRGQRGNTIYF; CDR3nt: TGTGCCAGCTCTTCTGGCAGGGGCCAGAGGGGAAACACCATATATTTT
v_gene: TRBV4-2; abundance: .; d_gene: TRBD2; j_gene: TRBJ2-5; CDR3aa: CASSQRGPSGKETQYF; CDR3nt: TGTGCCAGCAGCCAAAGGGGACCTAGCGGTAAAGAGACCCAGTACTTC
v_gene: TRBV2; abundance: .; d_gene: TRBD1; j_gene: TRBJ1-5; CDR3aa: CASSERTGGNQPQHF; CDR3nt: TGTGCCAGCAGTGAACGGACAGGGGGCAATCAGCCCCAGCATTTT
v_gene: TRBV7-2; abundance: once; d_gene: .; j_gene: TRBJ2-5; CDR3aa: CASSSLAETQYF; CDR3nt: TGTGCCAGCAGCTCTCTAGCAGAGACCCAGTACTTC
v_gene: TRBV5-1; abundance: .; d_gene: TRBD2; j_gene: TRBJ2-1; CDR3aa: CASSLGTSGRASNEQFF; CDR3nt: TGCGCCAGCAGCTTGGGGACTAGCGGGAGGGCCAGTAATGAGCAGTTCTTC
v_gene: TRBV2; abundance: .; d_gene: .; j_gene: TRBJ1-4; CDR3aa: CASRIDRMGEKLFF; CDR3nt: TGTGCCAGCCGGATAGACAGGATGGGTGAAAAACTGTTTTTT
v_gene: TRBV19; abundance: once; d_gene: TRBD1; j_gene: TRBJ2-1; CDR3aa: CASNPGTGGAGEQFF; CDR3nt: TGTGCCAGTAACCCCGGGACAGGGGGCGCGGGGGAGCAGTTCTTC
v_gene: TRBV14; abundance: .; d_gene: .; j_gene: TRBJ1-2; CDR3aa: CASSQVSGVSGYTF; CDR3nt: TGTGCCAGCAGCCAAGTTTCCGGGGTGTCTGGCTACACCTTC
v_gene: TRBV5-1; abundance: .; d_gene: .; j_gene: TRBJ2-5; CDR3aa: CASSFEAVLETQYF; CDR3nt: TGCGCCAGCAGCTTTGAAGCGGTGCTCGAGACCCAGTACTTC
v_gene: TRBV9; abundance: .; d_gene: TRBD2; j_gene: TRBJ2-3; CDR3aa: CASSPSGSGTDTQYF; CDR3nt: TGTGCCAGCAGCCCTAGCGGGAGTGGAACAGATACGCAGTATTTT
v_gene: TRBV7-2; abundance: .; d_gene: .; j_gene: TRBJ2-1; CDR3aa: CASSLLLRDNEQFF; CDR3nt: TGTGCCAGCAGCTTACTATTACGTGACAATGAGCAGTTCTTC
v_gene: TRBV11-2; abundance: .; d_gene: TRBD1; j_gene: TRBJ2-1; CDR3aa: CASSQTGGSYNEQFF; CDR3nt: TGTGCCAGCAGCCAAACAGGGGGCTCCTACAATGAGCAGTTCTTC
v_gene: TRBV6-1; abundance: few; d_gene: .; j_gene: TRBJ1-2; CDR3aa: CASSESGQTYGYTF; CDR3nt: TGTGCCAGCAGTGAATCAGGACAGACTTATGGCTACACCTTC
v_gene: TRBV5-1; abundance: few; d_gene: .; j_gene: TRBJ2-6; CDR3aa: CASTITSGANVLTF; CDR3nt: TGCGCCAGCACGATCACCTCTGGGGCCAACGTCCTGACTTTC
v_gene: TRBV28; abundance: few; d_gene: .; j_gene: TRBJ2-2; CDR3aa: CASSPPKGELFF; CDR3nt: TGTGCCAGCAGTCCACCAAAGGGGGAGCTGTTTTTT
v_gene: TRBV27; abundance: .; d_gene: .; j_gene: TRBJ1-6; CDR3aa: CASSLGESYNSPLHF; CDR3nt: TGTGCCAGCAGTTTAGGGGAGTCCTATAATTCACCCCTCCACTTT